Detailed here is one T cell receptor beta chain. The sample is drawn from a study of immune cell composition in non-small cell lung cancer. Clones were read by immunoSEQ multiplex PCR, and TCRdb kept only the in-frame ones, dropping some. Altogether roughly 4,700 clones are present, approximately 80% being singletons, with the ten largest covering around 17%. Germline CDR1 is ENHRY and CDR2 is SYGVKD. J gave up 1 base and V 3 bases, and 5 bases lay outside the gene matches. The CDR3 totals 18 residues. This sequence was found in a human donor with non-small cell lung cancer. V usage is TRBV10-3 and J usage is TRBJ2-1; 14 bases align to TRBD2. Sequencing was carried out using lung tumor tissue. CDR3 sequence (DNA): TGTGCCATCAGTGACCTGGGGACTAGCGGGAGATCCTACAATGAGCAGTTCTTC. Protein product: CAISDLGTSGRSYNEQFF.